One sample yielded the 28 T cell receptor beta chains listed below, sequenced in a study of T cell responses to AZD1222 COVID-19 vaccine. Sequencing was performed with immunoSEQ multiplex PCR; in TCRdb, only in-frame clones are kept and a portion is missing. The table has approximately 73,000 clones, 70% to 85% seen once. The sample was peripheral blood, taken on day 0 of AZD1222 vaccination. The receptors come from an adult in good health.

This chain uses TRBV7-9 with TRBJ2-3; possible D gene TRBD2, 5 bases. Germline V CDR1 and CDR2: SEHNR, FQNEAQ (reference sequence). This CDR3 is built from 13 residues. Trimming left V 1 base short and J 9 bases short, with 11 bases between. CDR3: CASSLVPAETQYF. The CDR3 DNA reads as TGTGCCAGCAGCTTAGTTCCAGCGGAAACGCAGTATTTT.

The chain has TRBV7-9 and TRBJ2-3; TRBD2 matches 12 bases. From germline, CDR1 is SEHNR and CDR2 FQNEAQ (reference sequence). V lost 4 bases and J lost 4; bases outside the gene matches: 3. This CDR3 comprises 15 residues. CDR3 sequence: CASSSTSGGPDTQYF. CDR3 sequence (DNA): TGTGCCAGCAGCTCAACTAGCGGGGGGCCAGATACGCAGTATTTT.

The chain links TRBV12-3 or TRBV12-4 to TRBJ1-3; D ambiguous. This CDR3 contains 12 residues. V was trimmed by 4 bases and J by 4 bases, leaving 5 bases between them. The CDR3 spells CASSSGGNTIYF. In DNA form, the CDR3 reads TGTGCCAGCAGTTCCGGGGGAAACACCATATATTTT.

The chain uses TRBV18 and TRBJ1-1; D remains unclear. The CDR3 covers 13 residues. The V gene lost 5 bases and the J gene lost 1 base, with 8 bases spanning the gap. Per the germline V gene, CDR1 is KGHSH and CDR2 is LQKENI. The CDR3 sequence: CASSIDQNTEAFF. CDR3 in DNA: TGTGCCAGCTCAATAGACCAGAACACTGAAGCTTTCTTT.

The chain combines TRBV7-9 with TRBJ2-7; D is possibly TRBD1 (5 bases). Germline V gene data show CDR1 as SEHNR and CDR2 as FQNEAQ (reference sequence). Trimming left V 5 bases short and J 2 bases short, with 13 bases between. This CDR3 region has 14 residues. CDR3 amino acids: CASSQRGGAYEQYF. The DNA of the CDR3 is TGTGCCAGCAGCCAAAGGGGTGGGGCCTACGAGCAGTACTTC.

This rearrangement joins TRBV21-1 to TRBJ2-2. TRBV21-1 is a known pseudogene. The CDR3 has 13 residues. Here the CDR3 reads CASSKGDTGELFF. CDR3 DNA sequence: TGTGCCAGCAGCAAAGGGGACACCGGGGAGCTGTTTTTT.

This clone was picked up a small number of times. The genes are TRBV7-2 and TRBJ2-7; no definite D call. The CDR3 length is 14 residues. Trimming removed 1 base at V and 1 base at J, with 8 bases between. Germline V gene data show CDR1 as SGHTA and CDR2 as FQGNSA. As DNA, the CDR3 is TGTGCCAGCAGCTTAGTGGCGGCGTCCTACGAGCAGTACTTC. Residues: CASSLVAASYEQYF.

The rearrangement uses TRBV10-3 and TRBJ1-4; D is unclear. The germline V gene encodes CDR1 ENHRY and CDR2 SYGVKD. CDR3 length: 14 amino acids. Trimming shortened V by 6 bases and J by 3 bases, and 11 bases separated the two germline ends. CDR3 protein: CAIRARGSNEKLFF. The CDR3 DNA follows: TGTGCCATCAGGGCCCGGGGTTCTAATGAAAAACTGTTTTTT.

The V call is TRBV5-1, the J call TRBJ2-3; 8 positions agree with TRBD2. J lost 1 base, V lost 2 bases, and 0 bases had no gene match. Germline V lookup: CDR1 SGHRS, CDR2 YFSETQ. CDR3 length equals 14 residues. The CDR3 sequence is CASSFSGGTDTQYF. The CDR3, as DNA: TGCGCCAGCAGCTTTAGCGGGGGCACAGATACGCAGTATTTT.

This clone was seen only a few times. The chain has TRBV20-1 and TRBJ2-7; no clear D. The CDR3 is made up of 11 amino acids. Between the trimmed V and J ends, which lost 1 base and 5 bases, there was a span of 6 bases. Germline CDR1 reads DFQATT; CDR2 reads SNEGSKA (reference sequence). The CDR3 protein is CSARATDEQYF. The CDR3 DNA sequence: TGCAGTGCTAGAGCGACGGACGAGCAGTACTTC.

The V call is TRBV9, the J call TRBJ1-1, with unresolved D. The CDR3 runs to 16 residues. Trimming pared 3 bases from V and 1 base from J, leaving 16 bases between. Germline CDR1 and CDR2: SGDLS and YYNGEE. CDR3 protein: CASSGPPRETNTEAFF. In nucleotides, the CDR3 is TGTGCCAGCAGCGGACCTCCCCGGGAGACGAACACTGAAGCTTTCTTT. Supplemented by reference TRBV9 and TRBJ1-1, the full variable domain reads DSGVTQTPKHLITATGQRVTLRCSPRSGDLSVYWYQQSLDQGLQFLIQYYNGEERAKGNILERFSAQQFPDLHSELNLSSLELGDSALYFCASSGPPRETNTEAFFGQGTRLTVV.

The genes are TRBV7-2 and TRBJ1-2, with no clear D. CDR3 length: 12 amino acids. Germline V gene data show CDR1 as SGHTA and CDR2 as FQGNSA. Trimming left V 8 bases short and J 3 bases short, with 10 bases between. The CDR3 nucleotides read TGTGCCAGCGGGTCCCGGGACTATGGCTACACCTTC. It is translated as CASGSRDYGYTF. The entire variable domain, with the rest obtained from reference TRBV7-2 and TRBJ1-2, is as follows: GAGVSQSPSNKVTEKGKDVELRCDPISGHTALYWYRQSLGQGLEFLIYFQGNSAPDKSGLPSDRFSAERTGGSVSTLTIQRTQQEDSAVYLCASGSRDYGYTFGSGTRLTVV.

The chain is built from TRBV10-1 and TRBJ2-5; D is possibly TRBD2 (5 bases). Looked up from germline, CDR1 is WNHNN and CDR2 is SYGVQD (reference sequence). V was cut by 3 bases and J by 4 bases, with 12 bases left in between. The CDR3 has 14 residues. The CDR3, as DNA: TGCGCCAGCAGTGATCTCCGCAGCGGAGAGACCCAGTACTTC. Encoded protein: CASSDLRSGETQYF.

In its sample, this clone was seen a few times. The CDR3 reads CASSLEGGSPDTQYF. CDR3 nucleotide sequence: TGCGCCAGCAGCTTGGAGGGCGGGAGTCCAGATACGCAGTATTTT. The chain combines TRBV5-1 with TRBJ2-3; 7 positions agree with TRBD2. Germline CDR1 SGHRS, CDR2 YFSETQ. This CDR3 is built from 15 residues. Losses at the gene ends were 0 bases for V and 4 bases for J; bases not matched to a gene: 5.

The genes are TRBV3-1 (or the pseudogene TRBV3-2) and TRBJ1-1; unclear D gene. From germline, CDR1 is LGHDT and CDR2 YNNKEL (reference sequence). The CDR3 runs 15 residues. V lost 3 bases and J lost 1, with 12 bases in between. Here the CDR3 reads CASSHVRIGNTEAFF. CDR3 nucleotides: TGTGCCAGCAGCCACGTCCGAATAGGGAACACTGAAGCTTTCTTT.

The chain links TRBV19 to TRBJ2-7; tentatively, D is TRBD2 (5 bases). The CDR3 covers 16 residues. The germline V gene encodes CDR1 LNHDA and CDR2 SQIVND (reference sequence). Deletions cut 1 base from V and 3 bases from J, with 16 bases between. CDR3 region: CASSIGTADAGYEQYF. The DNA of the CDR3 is TGTGCCAGTAGTATAGGTACAGCGGACGCAGGCTACGAGCAGTACTTC. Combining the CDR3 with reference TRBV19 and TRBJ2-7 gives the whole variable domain DGGITQSPKYLFRKEGQNVTLSCEQNLNHDAMYWYRQDPGQGLRLIYYSQIVNDFQKGDIAEGYSVSREKKESFPLTVTSAQKNPTAFYLCASSIGTADAGYEQYFGPGTRLTVT.

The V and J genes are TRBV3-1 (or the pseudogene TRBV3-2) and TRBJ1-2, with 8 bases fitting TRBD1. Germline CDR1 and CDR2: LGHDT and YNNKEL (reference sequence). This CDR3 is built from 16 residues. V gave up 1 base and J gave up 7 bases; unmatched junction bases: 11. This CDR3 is CASSQVHGQGAGGYTF. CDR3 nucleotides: TGTGCCAGCAGCCAAGTTCACGGTCAGGGGGCGGGTGGCTACACCTTC.

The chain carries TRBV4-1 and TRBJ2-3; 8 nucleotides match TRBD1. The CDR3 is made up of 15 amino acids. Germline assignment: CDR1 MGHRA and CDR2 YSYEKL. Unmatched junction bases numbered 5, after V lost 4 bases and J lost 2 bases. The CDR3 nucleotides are TGCGCCAGCAGCCCAGTGGGACAGGTCACAGATACGCAGTATTTT. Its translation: CASSPVGQVTDTQYF.

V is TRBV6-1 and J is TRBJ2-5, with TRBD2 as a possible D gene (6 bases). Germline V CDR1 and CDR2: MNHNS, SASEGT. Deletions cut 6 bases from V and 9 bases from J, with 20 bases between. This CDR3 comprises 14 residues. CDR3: CASRRDSGYLAQYF. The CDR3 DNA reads TGTGCCAGCAGGCGGGACTCGGGATATTTGGCCCAGTACTTC.

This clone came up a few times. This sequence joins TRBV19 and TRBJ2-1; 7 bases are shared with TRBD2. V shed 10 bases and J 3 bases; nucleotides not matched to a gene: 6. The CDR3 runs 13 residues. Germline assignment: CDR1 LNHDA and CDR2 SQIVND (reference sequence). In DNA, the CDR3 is TGTGCCATAAGGTGGGGGGGCTACAATGAGCAGTTCTTC. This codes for CAIRWGGYNEQFF. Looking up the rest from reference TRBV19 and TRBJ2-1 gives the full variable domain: DGGITQSPKYLFRKEGQNVTLSCEQNLNHDAMYWYRQDPGQGLRLIYYSQIVNDFQKGDIAEGYSVSREKKESFPLTVTSAQKNPTAFYLCAIRWGGYNEQFFGPGTRLTVL.

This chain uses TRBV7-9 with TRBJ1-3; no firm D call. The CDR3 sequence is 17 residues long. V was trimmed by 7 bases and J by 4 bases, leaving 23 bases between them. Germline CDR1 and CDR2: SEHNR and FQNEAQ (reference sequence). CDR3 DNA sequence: TGTGCCAGCACCACCCCGGGGAGCCCAGGCAGAGGAAACACCATATATTTT. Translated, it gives CASTTPGSPGRGNTIYF.

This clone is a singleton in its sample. CDR3 in amino acids: CASTRQVEGDTQYF. CDR3 DNA sequence: TGCGCCAGCACCCGACAGGTAGAGGGGGATACGCAGTATTTT. The rearrangement joins TRBV5-1 to TRBJ2-3, with TRBD1 as a possible D gene (6 bases). CDR1 is SGHRS and CDR2 is YFSETQ in the germline V gene. The CDR3 contains 14 residues. The V and J ends lost 6 bases and 6 bases respectively, with 17 bases between them.

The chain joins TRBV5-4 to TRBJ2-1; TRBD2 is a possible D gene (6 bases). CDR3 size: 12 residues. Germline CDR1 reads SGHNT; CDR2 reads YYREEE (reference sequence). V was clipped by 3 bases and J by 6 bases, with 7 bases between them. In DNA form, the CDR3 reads TGTGCCAGCAGCTGGGACTCCAATGAGCAGTTCTTC. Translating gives CASSWDSNEQFF.

Written as DNA, the CDR3 is TGTGCCAGTAGCCATGGACTAGTTGTAAATGAGCAGTTCTTC. Amino acids: CASSHGLVVNEQFF. The V call is TRBV19, the J call TRBJ2-1; TRBD2 aligns across 7 bases. Germline trimming cut 6 bases from V and 7 bases from J; bases unmatched to any gene: 9. Germline V gene data show CDR1 as LNHDA and CDR2 as SQIVND (reference sequence). The CDR3 totals 14 residues. The whole variable domain, remainder taken from reference TRBV19 and TRBJ2-1, is DGGITQSPKYLFRKEGQNVTLSCEQNLNHDAMYWYRQDPGQGLRLIYYSQIVNDFQKGDIAEGYSVSREKKESFPLTVTSAQKNPTAFYLCASSHGLVVNEQFFGPGTRLTVL.

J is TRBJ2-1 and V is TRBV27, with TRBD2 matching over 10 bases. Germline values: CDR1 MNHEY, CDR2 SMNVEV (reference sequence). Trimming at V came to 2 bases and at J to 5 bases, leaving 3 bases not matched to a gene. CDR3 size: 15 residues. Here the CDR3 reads CASSLGTSGNNEQFF. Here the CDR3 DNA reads TGTGCCAGCAGTTTAGGAACTAGCGGGAACAATGAGCAGTTCTTC.

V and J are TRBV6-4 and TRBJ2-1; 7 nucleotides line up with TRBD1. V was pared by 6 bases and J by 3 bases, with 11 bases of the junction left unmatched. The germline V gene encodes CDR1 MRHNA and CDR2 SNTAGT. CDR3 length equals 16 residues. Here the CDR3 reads CASSETGTEGYNEQFF. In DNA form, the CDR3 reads TGTGCCAGCAGCGAAACCGGGACAGAGGGCTACAATGAGCAGTTCTTC.

The chain's CDR3 is CSVESRDRGYNEQFF. The CDR3 region has the DNA TGCAGCGTTGAAAGCCGGGACAGGGGTTACAATGAGCAGTTCTTC. This rearrangement joins TRBV29-1 to TRBJ2-1, with TRBD1 matching 10 bases. This CDR3 spans 15 amino acids. The germline V gene encodes CDR1 SQVTM and CDR2 ANQGSEA. J was trimmed by 4 bases and V by 2 bases; bases with no gene match: 5.

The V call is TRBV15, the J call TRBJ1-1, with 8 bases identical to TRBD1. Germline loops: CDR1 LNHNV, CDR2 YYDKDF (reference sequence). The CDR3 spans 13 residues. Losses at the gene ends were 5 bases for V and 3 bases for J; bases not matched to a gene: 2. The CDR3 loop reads CATSVQGDTEAFF. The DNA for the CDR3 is TGTGCCACCAGCGTACAGGGGGACACTGAAGCTTTCTTT. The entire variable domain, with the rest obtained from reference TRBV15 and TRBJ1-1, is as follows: DAMVIQNPRYQVTQFGKPVTLSCSQTLNHNVMYWYQQKSSQAPKLLFHYYDKDFNNEADTPDNFQSRRPNTSFCFLDIRSPGLGDTAMYLCATSVQGDTEAFFGQGTRLTVV.